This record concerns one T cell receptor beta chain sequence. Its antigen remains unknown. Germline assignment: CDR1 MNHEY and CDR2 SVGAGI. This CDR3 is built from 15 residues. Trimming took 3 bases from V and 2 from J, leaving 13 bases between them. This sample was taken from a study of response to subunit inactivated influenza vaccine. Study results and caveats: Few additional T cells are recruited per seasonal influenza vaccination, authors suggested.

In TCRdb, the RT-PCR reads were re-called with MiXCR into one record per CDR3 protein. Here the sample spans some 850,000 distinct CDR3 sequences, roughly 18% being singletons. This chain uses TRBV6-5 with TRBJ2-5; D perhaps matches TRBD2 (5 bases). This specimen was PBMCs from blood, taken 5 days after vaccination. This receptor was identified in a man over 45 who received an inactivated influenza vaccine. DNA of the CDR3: TGTGCCAGCAGTTATTTTGAGGGAAATCAAGAGACCCAGTACTTC. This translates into CASSYFEGNQETQYF.